This TCR beta chain derives from a study of T cells after yellow fever vaccination. General study findings and limits: Few clonotypes appeared in both CD4 and CD8 compartments. Detected again after the booster were most primary-vaccination clones, at approximately 95% CD4 and 70% to 90% CD8. Contaminating bulk clonotypes could be abundant in FACS-sorted repertoires.

Trimming removed 2 bases from V and 7 bases from J; junction bases left unmatched: 3. Germline loops: CDR1 DFQATT, CDR2 SNEGSKA (reference sequence). This CDR3 is 12 amino acids long. This clonotype was observed a handful of times. Its antigen is as yet unknown. TCRdb called the 5' RACE reads again in MiXCR, with one record for every CDR3 protein. The sample consists of approximately 510,000 distinct CDR3 sequences, 21% of them appearing once. The receptor was isolated from a young man who received the YFV17D yellow fever vaccine. V usage is TRBV20-1 and J usage is TRBJ1-1, with TRBD1 identical over 8 bases. The sample in question was PBMCs, obtained about 20 days after the first yellow fever vaccination. CDR3 residues: CSARQGAVEAFF. The CDR3 coding sequence is TGCAGTGCTAGACAGGGGGCGGTTGAAGCTTTCTTT.